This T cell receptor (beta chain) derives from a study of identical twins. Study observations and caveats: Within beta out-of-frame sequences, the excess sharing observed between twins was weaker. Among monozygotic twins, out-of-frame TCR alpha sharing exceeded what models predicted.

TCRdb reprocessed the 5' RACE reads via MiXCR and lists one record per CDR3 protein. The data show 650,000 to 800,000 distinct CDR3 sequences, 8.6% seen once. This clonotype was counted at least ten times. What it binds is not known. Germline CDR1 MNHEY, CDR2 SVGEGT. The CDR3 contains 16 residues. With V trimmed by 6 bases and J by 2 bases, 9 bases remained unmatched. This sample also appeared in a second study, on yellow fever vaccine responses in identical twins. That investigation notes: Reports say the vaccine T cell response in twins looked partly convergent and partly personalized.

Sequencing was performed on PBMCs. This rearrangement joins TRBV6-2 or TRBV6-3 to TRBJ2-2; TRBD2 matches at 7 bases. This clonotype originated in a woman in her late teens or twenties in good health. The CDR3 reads CASRAGVYRNTGELFF. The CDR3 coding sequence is TGTGCCAGCAGGGCGGGGGTCTACCGAAACACCGGGGAGCTGTTTTTT.